This TCR beta chain stems from a study of Graves' ophthalmopathy and Graves' hyperthyroidism. Study details: Hyperthyroidism qualified as stable when ophthalmopathy did not develop within 18 months of follow-up. Study observations and caveats: Blood also carried most expanded thyroid clonotypes exceeding 0.001 frequency. In separating ophthalmopathy from stable hyperthyroidism, a 13-signature model achieved less than 90% sensitivity and 65% to 84% specificity.

V dropped 8 bases and J dropped 7; count of bases not matched to a gene: 6. Germline CDR1 is ENHRY and CDR2 is SYGVKD. The CDR3 spans 13 residues. The table lists this clonotype with many counts. Its target is not known. Other autoimmune disease, uncontrolled infection, pregnancy and lactation led to exclusion. RNA transcripts yielded amplified TCR beta CDR3 regions. Following a first-round RT-PCR that used HTBI primers, a second-round multiplex PCR was carried out. Each CDR3 protein is one row after TCRdb ran MiXCR on the multiplex PCR reads. The data contain 560,000 or so distinct CDR3 sequences, 35% to 45% of them singletons.

Sequenced: peripheral blood or thyroid tissue (not recorded which). V and J are TRBV10-3 and TRBJ2-7, with 12 positions matching TRBD1. This sequence originates from an adult man with Graves' hyperthyroidism. The CDR3 loop is CAIGDRGQGEQYF. In DNA, the CDR3 is TGTGCCATCGGGGACAGGGGGCAAGGTGAGCAGTACTTC.